This T cell receptor (beta chain) was observed in a study of cytomegalovirus exposure and HLA in healthy donors. Study as a whole: There were 70 million to 95 million unique TCRs (from HLA-typed donors) in an early data release. Study observations and caveats: Cytomegalovirus-associated TCR beta chains were listed, numbering under 200. After further analysis at a later stage, 16,951 TCR beta sequences were associated with HLA alleles at 0.05 false discovery rate. An assumption of roughly uniform sequencing depth across donors underlay the presence/absence analyses.

PCR amplification relied on 60 Vbeta primers (plus 13 Jbeta primers). TCRdb keeps only in-frame clones here, not all; method: immunoSEQ multiplex PCR. Seen here are roughly 150,000 clones, around two thirds observed once, and the top ten hold about 10%. Turning to this clone: Its antigen is currently unknown.

V lost 8 bases to trimming and J lost 3 bases, with 8 bases between them. Germline loops: CDR1 LNHDA, CDR2 SQIVND (reference sequence). The CDR3 is 11 amino acids. Sequencing input: PBMCs. The clonotype originates from a man aged 25 to 40 in good health and CMV-seropositive. The chain couples TRBV19 to TRBJ2-7, with D maybe TRBD1 (5 bases). The CDR3 region is CASGARYEQYF. CDR3 nucleotide sequence: TGTGCCAGTGGGGCGCGCTACGAGCAGTACTTC.